The T cell receptor (beta chain) under discussion was sequenced for a study of blood T cell repertoires in COVID-19. Produced via immunoSEQ multiplex PCR; TCRdb's table is partial and in-frame only. Among 250,000 to 300,000 clones listed, 88% were seen once. Germline loops: CDR1 SGHRS, CDR2 YFSETQ. V lost 3 bases and J lost 4, with 15 bases in between. This CDR3 has 15 residues. This clone was observed a single time. The clonotype originates from a woman aged 60-75 years in a cohort exposed to, infected with or recovered from COVID-19 (not recorded which). The rearrangement uses TRBV5-1 and TRBJ2-3; TRBD2 might be the D (6 bases). What was sequenced was PBMCs or T cells enriched from blood (not recorded which). The CDR3 sequence: CASSSLEGGSDTQYF. The CDR3 DNA reads as TGCGCCAGCAGCTCTCTAGAAGGAGGGTCAGATACGCAGTATTTT.